Listed below are T cell receptor beta chains from one sample, sequenced in a study of blood T cell repertoires in COVID-19. Method: immunoSEQ multiplex PCR; TCRdb's copy keeps in-frame clones and lacks some. The sample has about 140,000 clones; approximately 86% are singletons. The sequenced sample consisted of peripheral blood. These receptors were obtained from a human donor in a cohort sampled during active COVID-19. The CDR3 runs from the conserved cysteine through the conserved F or W. A D gene is named only where the DNA matches it firmly. Clone size is stated in some rows and not others, as once, few, many or a class when expanded.

len	v_gene	abundance	j_gene	d_gene	CDR3nt	CDR3aa
12	TRBV29-1	-	TRBJ2-5	-	TGCAGCGTGGTGGCAGGAAAAGAGACCCAGTACTTC	CSVVAGKETQYF
18	TRBV7-3	once	TRBJ1-1	TRBD1	TGTGCCAGCAGCTTATTCGGGACAGGGCCGGGAAAGAACACTGAAGCTTTCTTT	CASSLFGTGPGKNTEAFF
16	TRBV6-5	-	TRBJ1-6	-	TGTGCCAGCAGTTACTCATGGGACACCTATAATTCACCCCTCCACTTT	CASSYSWDTYNSPLHF
16	TRBV3-1/TRBV3-2	-	TRBJ2-3	-	TGTGCCAGCAGCCAAGCGGGACTTTCTAAAACAGATACGCAGTATTTT	CASSQAGLSKTDTQYF
15	TRBV5-1	-	TRBJ2-3	-	TGCGCCAGCAGCTTGCAGGACTACAGGACAGATACGCAGTATTTT	CASSLQDYRTDTQYF
17	TRBV27	-	TRBJ2-1	TRBD2	TGTGCCAGCAGTTTATCGAGCTGGCTAGCGGGAGAGAATGAGCAGTTCTTC	CASSLSSWLAGENEQFF
14	TRBV5-4	-	TRBJ1-3	TRBD1	TGTGCCAGCAGCCCAGGGGGGACTGGGAACACCATATATTTT	CASSPGGTGNTIYF
13	TRBV19	once	TRBJ2-7	-	TGTGCCAGTAGTAATCAGGGTCCCGACGAGCAGTACTTC	CASSNQGPDEQYF
15	TRBV24-1	-	TRBJ2-1	TRBD1	TGTGCCACCAGTGGAGGACAGGGTTTGCGCAATGAGCAGTTCTTC	CATSGGQGLRNEQFF
13	TRBV7-9	-	TRBJ2-7	-	TGTGCCAGCAATGGCGGCTCCTTCTACGAGCAGTACTTC	CASNGGSFYEQYF
15	TRBV7-9	-	TRBJ1-4	TRBD1	TGTGCCAGCAGCTTAGCCGGGACAGGGGTTGAAAAACTGTTTTTT	CASSLAGTGVEKLFF
13	TRBV18	-	TRBJ2-5	TRBD1	TGTGCCAGCTCATCGGGACAGAAAGAGACCCAGTACTTC	CASSSGQKETQYF
16	TRBV4-2	-	TRBJ2-1	TRBD2	TGTGCCAGCACTCAAAGGGCGGGAGGGCAAGTCGATGAGCAGTTCTTC	CASTQRAGGQVDEQFF
15	TRBV7-9	-	TRBJ2-5	TRBD2	TGTGCCAGCAGCTTAGTGGTAGCGGGAGAAGAGACCCAGTACTTC	CASSLVVAGEETQYF
13	TRBV29-1	-	TRBJ1-2	-	TGCAGTGCCGGACAGTCCAGCTCCTATGGCTACACCTTC	CSAGQSSSYGYTF
18	TRBV5-1	once	TRBJ2-2	TRBD1	TGCGCCAGCAGCTTGGTCAGCCCGGGACAGGGTAAACCCGGGGAGCTGTTTTTT	CASSLVSPGQGKPGELFF
16	TRBV5-1	-	TRBJ1-1	-	TGCGCCAGCAGCTTGGAAGGGGCTCTCATGAACACTGAAGCTTTCTTT	CASSLEGALMNTEAFF